Following are 5 T cell receptor beta chains from one sample sequenced in a study of memory CD4+ T cells and cytomegalovirus serostatus. Sequencing was performed with immunoSEQ multiplex PCR; in TCRdb, only in-frame clones are kept and a portion is missing. There are about 44,000 clones in the sample; about 80% occur only once, and roughly 2% lies in the top ten. The sort gate was single viable CD3+CD4+CD8-CD45RO+ cells for memory CD4+ T cells. The sequenced sample consisted of memory CD4+ T cells from blood. These receptors originate from an adult in good health and CMV-seronegative.

This clone is deemed medium-sized. The chain is built from TRBV2 and TRBJ1-6; 8 nucleotides line up with TRBD1. V trimming: 7 bases; J trimming: 10 bases; junction bases outside the gene matches: 6. The CDR3 is 13 residues long. CDR1 and CDR2 (germline): SNHLY, FYNNEI. The CDR3 is CASTRGLNSPLHF. As DNA, the CDR3 is TGTGCCAGCACCAGGGGGCTTAACTCACCCCTCCACTTT.

The CDR3 reads CASSESRTGDIYGYTF. The DNA for the CDR3 is TGTGCCAGCAGTGAATCCCGGACAGGGGACATCTATGGCTACACCTTC. J is TRBJ1-2 and V is TRBV25-1; 9 bases agree with TRBD1. This CDR3 spans 16 amino acids. Losses at the gene ends were 1 base for V and 4 bases for J; bases not matched to a gene: 7. Germline loops: CDR1 MGHDK, CDR2 SYGVNS.

This clone was observed a few times. The chain employs TRBV4-2 and TRBJ1-6; D is possibly TRBD1 (6 bases). V was cut by 0 bases and J by 10 bases, with 13 bases left in between. The CDR3 sequence is 15 residues long. Germline CDR1 LGHNA, CDR2 YNFKEQ. CDR3 loop: CASSQEVKGGSPLHF. DNA of the CDR3: TGTGCCAGCAGCCAAGAGGTAAAGGGGGGGTCACCCCTCCACTTT.

This clone was detected only once. The rearrangement links TRBV11-3 to TRBJ1-5; D unresolved. The CDR3 is made up of 13 amino acids. CDR1 is SGHNT and CDR2 is YENEEA in the germline V gene. Trimming stripped 5 bases from V and 3 bases from J, with 8 bases between. CDR3 coding DNA: TGTGCCAGCAGCCCCGGACCCAATCAGCCCCAGCATTTT. Translating it yields CASSPGPNQPQHF.

The chain carries TRBV11-3 and TRBJ2-5, with TRBD2 matching 7 bases. V was clipped by 3 bases and J by 4 bases; unmatched bases: 2. This CDR3 comprises 13 residues. Germline CDR1 is SGHNT and CDR2 is YENEEA. The DNA of the CDR3 is TGTGCCAGCAGCTTCCCTAGCGGAGAGACCCAGTACTTC. It is translated as CASSFPSGETQYF.